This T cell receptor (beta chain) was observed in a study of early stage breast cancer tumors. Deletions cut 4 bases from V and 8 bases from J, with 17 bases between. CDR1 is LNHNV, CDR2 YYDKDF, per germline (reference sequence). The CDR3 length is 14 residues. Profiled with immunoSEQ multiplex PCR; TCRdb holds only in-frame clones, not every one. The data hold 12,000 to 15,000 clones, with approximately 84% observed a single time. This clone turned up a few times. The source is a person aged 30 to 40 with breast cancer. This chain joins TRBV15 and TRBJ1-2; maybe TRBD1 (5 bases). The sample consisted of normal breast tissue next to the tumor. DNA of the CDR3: TGTGCCACCAGCACCAGTCAGGGTAGGGGCGGCTACACCTTC. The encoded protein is CATSTSQGRGGYTF.